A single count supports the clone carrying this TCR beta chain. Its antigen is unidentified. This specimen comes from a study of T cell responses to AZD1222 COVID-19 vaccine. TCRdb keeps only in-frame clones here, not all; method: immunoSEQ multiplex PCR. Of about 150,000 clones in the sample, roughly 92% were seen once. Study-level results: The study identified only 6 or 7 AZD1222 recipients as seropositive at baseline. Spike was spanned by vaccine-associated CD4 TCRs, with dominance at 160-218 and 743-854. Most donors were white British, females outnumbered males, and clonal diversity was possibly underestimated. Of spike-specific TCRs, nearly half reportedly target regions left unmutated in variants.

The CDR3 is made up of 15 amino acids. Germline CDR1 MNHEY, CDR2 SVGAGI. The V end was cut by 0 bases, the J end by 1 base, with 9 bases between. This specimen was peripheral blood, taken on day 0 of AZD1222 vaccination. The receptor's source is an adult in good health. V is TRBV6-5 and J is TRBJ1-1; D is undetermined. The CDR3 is CASSYSNPWNTEAFF. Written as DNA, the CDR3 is TGTGCCAGCAGTTACTCGAATCCGTGGAACACTGAAGCTTTCTTT.